The 26 T cell receptor beta chains presented below share a single source sample, sequenced in a study of blood T cell repertoires in COVID-19. Libraries were prepared by immunoSEQ multiplex PCR; TCRdb keeps only in-frame clonotypes and omits some of them. The sample has about 110,000 clones, around four fifths seen once. What was sequenced was peripheral blood. The receptors derive from a woman aged 40 to 50 with acute or convalescent COVID-19.

The J gene is TRBJ1-5, the V gene TRBV12-3 or TRBV12-4, with TRBD1 matching 7 bases. The CDR3 has 12 amino acids. Germline trimming cut 7 bases from V and 7 bases from J; bases unmatched to any gene: 4. CDR3 DNA: TGTGCCAGCACACAGGGGATCCAGCCCCAGCATTTT. Its protein product is CASTQGIQPQHF.

The rearrangement joins TRBV7-2 to TRBJ1-1, with D tentatively TRBD1 (6 bases). The CDR3 is 14 residues long. The ends were cut back, 5 bases at V and 3 bases at J, with 13 bases in the middle. In germline, CDR1 is SGHTA, CDR2 FQGNSA. CDR3: CASSPGTTHTEAFF. CDR3 DNA sequence: TGTGCCAGCAGCCCCGGGACAACTCACACTGAAGCTTTCTTT. Drawing the rest from reference TRBV7-2 and TRBJ1-1, the complete variable domain is GAGVSQSPSNKVTEKGKDVELRCDPISGHTALYWYRQSLGQGLEFLIYFQGNSAPDKSGLPSDRFSAERTGGSVSTLTIQRTQQEDSAVYLCASSPGTTHTEAFFGQGTRLTVV.

This rearrangement joins TRBV20-1 to TRBJ2-4, with no clear D. The CDR3 contains 11 residues. V was clipped by 2 bases and J by 8 bases, with 7 bases between them. CDR1 and CDR2 from the germline V gene are DFQATT and SNEGSKA (reference sequence). CDR3 DNA sequence: TGCAGTGCTAGAAAGAGCGACATTCAGTACTTC. Its translation is CSARKSDIQYF.

This clone was detected once. The chain uses TRBV24-1 and TRBJ2-7, with 9 positions matching TRBD2. Germline V gene lookup returns CDR1 KGHDR and CDR2 SFDVKD. V lost 1 base and J lost 10; bases outside the gene matches: 4. The CDR3 consists of 13 residues. The CDR3 region is CATSDLAGGKQYF. DNA of the CDR3: TGTGCCACCAGTGATTTAGCGGGGGGCAAACAGTACTTC.

This rearrangement joins TRBV29-1 to TRBJ2-6, with D possibly TRBD1 on 5 matching bases. Germline V gene sequence: CDR1 SQVTM, CDR2 ANQGSEA. The CDR3 totals 13 residues. Trimming shortened V by 5 bases and J by 0 bases, and 5 bases separated the two germline ends. CDR3 bases: TGCAGCGTTCAGGGCTCTGGGGCCAACGTCCTGACTTTC. The encoded protein is CSVQGSGANVLTF.

This clone occurred a few times. The gene calls are TRBV30 and TRBJ2-4, with D unclear. With 0 bases removed from V and 0 bases from J, the gap between germline ends came to 12 bases. This CDR3 comprises 16 residues. Germline assignment: CDR1 GTSNPN and CDR2 SVGIG (reference sequence). CDR3 bases: TGTGCCTGGAGTGTAATCCACAGCCTAGCCAAAAACATTCAGTACTTC. It codes for CAWSVIHSLAKNIQYF.

The chain employs TRBV5-6 and TRBJ1-1; a weak D match, TRBD1 (5 bases). The V gene's germline CDR1 is SGHDT and CDR2 YYEEEE. Between the trimmed V and J ends, which lost 4 bases and 4 bases, there was a span of 14 bases. CDR3 length: 14 residues. CDR3 nucleotide sequence: TGTGCCAGCAGCGCCCAGGGCGGGAGCACTGAAGCTTTCTTT. Residues: CASSAQGGSTEAFF. Full variable domain (remainder filled in from reference TRBV5-6 and TRBJ1-1): DAGVTQSPTHLIKTRGQQVTLRCSPKSGHDTVSWYQQALGQGPQFIFQYYEEEERQRGNFPDRFSGHQFPNYSSELNVNALLLGDSALYLCASSAQGGSTEAFFGQGTRLTVV.

This clone has only a few counts. The chain uses TRBV7-6 and TRBJ1-1; 7 nucleotides line up with TRBD1. With 5 bases clipped from V and 0 bases from J, the junction kept 9 bases outside the gene matches. The CDR3 runs 16 residues. Per the germline V gene, CDR1 is SGHVS and CDR2 is FNYEAQ. The CDR3 DNA follows: TGTGCCAGCAGCCCTCGGACAGGAAGAATGAACACTGAAGCTTTCTTT. Its translation is CASSPRTGRMNTEAFF.

V gene TRBV7-9 combines with J gene TRBJ1-2; no clear D gene. V was pared by 7 bases and J by 5 bases, with 23 bases between. Per germline, CDR1 SEHNR and CDR2 FQNEAQ (reference sequence). This CDR3 contains 16 residues. The CDR3 nucleotides read TGTGCCAGCACCCAAAATATGGCAGGAATTTATTATGGCTACACCTTC. Its translation is CASTQNMAGIYYGYTF.

The rearrangement links TRBV21-1 to TRBJ2-3; no check of the table's D call, TRBD2, against the DNA was made. TRBV21-1 is an annotated pseudogene. This CDR3 is 14 amino acids long. The CDR3 DNA reads as TGTGCCAGCCACAGCGGGGGTAGCACAGATACGCAGTATTTT. Protein product: CASHSGGSTDTQYF.

V and J are TRBV2 and TRBJ1-4, with TRBD1 matching 10 bases. Per germline, CDR1 SNHLY and CDR2 FYNNEI. Trimming removed 5 bases from V and 1 base from J; junction bases left unmatched: 1. This CDR3 has 15 amino acids. CDR3 in amino acids: CASSRDRGTNEKLFF. The CDR3 region has the DNA TGTGCCAGCAGTCGGGACAGGGGAACTAATGAAAAACTGTTTTTT.

The V call is TRBV30, the J call TRBJ1-2, with 9 nucleotides matching TRBD1. Unmatched junction bases numbered 9, after V lost 4 bases and J lost 6 bases. Germline CDR1 and CDR2: GTSNPN and SVGIG (reference sequence). The CDR3 contains 14 residues. The CDR3 here is CAWTGDRASDGYTF. In nucleotides, the CDR3 is TGTGCCTGGACTGGGGACAGGGCATCGGATGGCTACACCTTC.

The chain uses TRBV24-1 and TRBJ2-1, with TRBD2 matching over 8 bases. The CDR3 covers 16 residues. V dropped 2 bases and J dropped 8; count of bases not matched to a gene: 10. Germline V lookup: CDR1 KGHDR, CDR2 SFDVKD. This chain's CDR3 is CATSDSSGGRSDEQFF. CDR3 in DNA: TGTGCCACCAGTGATTCGAGCGGGGGACGCTCGGATGAGCAGTTCTTC.

The chain links TRBV5-1 to TRBJ1-4, with D hard to call. The CDR3 contains 16 residues. V was pared by 4 bases and J by 0 bases, with 13 bases between. The germline gives CDR1 SGHRS, CDR2 YFSETQ. This chain's CDR3 is CASSPGGLPTNEKLFF. The CDR3 DNA reads TGCGCCAGCAGCCCAGGAGGCCTTCCAACTAATGAAAAACTGTTTTTT.

This rearrangement joins TRBV2 to TRBJ2-7, with TRBD2 matching over 11 bases. Germline CDR1 reads SNHLY; CDR2 reads FYNNEI. V shed 5 bases and J 3 bases; nucleotides not matched to a gene: 0. The CDR3 has 13 amino acids. CDR3 amino acids: CASSTSGGYEQYF. The CDR3 nucleotides read TGTGCCAGCAGTACTAGCGGGGGCTACGAGCAGTACTTC.

The chain employs TRBV3-1 (or the pseudogene TRBV3-2) and TRBJ1-3, with TRBD1 as a possible D gene (6 bases). The CDR3 is 17 amino acids. V was clipped by 2 bases and J by 2 bases, with 16 bases between them. Per germline, CDR1 LGHDT and CDR2 YNNKEL (reference sequence). CDR3 loop: CASSQRSWTATGNTIYF. CDR3 bases: TGTGCCAGCAGCCAACGATCTTGGACAGCCACTGGAAACACCATATATTTT.

CDR3 loop: CASSLWQGLFVNGANVLTF. As DNA, the CDR3 is TGTGCCAGCAGCTTATGGCAGGGGTTATTCGTAAATGGGGCCAACGTCCTGACTTTC. J is TRBJ2-6 and V is TRBV7-9; D possibly corresponds to TRBD1 (6 bases). CDR3 length equals 19 residues. Trimming stripped 2 bases from V and 3 bases from J, with 20 bases between. Germline V gives CDR1 SEHNR, CDR2 FQNEAQ (reference sequence).

The J gene is TRBJ1-5, the V gene TRBV30; 9 nucleotides line up with TRBD1. V lost 0 bases to trimming and J lost 4 bases; unmatched junction nucleotides: 1. Germline values: CDR1 GTSNPN, CDR2 SVGIG (reference sequence). There are 14 residues in the CDR3. The CDR3 DNA reads TGTGCCTGGAGTGTAGGACAGGGGAATCAGCCCCAGCATTTT. This gives the protein CAWSVGQGNQPQHF.

This rearrangement joins TRBV2 to TRBJ1-5; D is possibly TRBD1 (5 bases). Trimming removed 6 bases from V and 7 bases from J, with 16 bases in between. CDR1 and CDR2 from the germline V gene are SNHLY and FYNNEI. The CDR3 has 14 amino acids. CDR3 DNA sequence: TGTGCCAGCAGCCCAGGGTGGGAAGGCCAGCCCCAGCATTTT. Translating it yields CASSPGWEGQPQHF.

This clone came up a few times. The J gene is TRBJ2-5, the V gene TRBV29-1, with TRBD1 matching 8 bases. Germline V gene sequence: CDR1 SQVTM, CDR2 ANQGSEA. The V gene end was trimmed by 3 bases and the J gene end by 1 base; junction bases not matched to a gene: 4. The CDR3 sequence is 14 residues long. The DNA of the CDR3 is TGCAGCGTTGATGACAGGGGTGGCCAAGAGACCCAGTACTTC. Its protein is CSVDDRGGQETQYF.

The chain carries TRBV9 and TRBJ2-3; TRBD2 aligns across 14 bases. The germline V gene encodes CDR1 SGDLS and CDR2 YYNGEE. The CDR3 totals 17 residues. V was pared by 4 bases and J by 4 bases, with 8 bases of the junction left unmatched. The CDR3 reads CASSPRLAGGPPDTQYF. Here the CDR3 DNA reads TGTGCCAGCAGCCCCCGACTAGCGGGGGGGCCGCCAGATACGCAGTATTTT.

V is TRBV28 and J is TRBJ2-7; TRBD1 might be the D (6 bases). This CDR3 has 14 residues. From germline, CDR1 is MDHEN and CDR2 SYDVKM. The V end lost 5 bases, the J end lost 3 bases, and 14 bases lay between the germline ends. CDR3 DNA sequence: TGTGCCAGCAGTCGCGTTGGACAGCTCTACGAGCAGTACTTC. Translating gives CASSRVGQLYEQYF.

The chain links TRBV5-6 to TRBJ1-1; 9 positions match TRBD1. The V gene end was trimmed by 6 bases and the J gene end by 1 base; junction bases not matched to a gene: 7. In germline, CDR1 is SGHDT, CDR2 YYEEEE. There are 15 residues in the CDR3. The DNA of the CDR3 is TGTGCCAGCACCTTACCGGGACAGGGGAACACTGAAGCTTTCTTT. Translated, it gives CASTLPGQGNTEAFF.

The J gene is TRBJ2-3, the V gene TRBV5-4; no firm D call. CDR1 and CDR2 (germline): SGHNT, YYREEE (reference sequence). The CDR3 loop spans 12 amino acids. V lost 5 bases and J lost 4, with 8 bases in between. The CDR3 loop reads CASSFPSDTQYF. CDR3 in DNA: TGTGCCAGCAGTTTTCCATCAGATACGCAGTATTTT.

The CDR3: CASSLGTGTGAGNQPQHF. The CDR3 DNA follows: TGTGCCAGCAGCTTGGGGACCGGGACAGGGGCGGGGAATCAGCCCCAGCATTTT. The chain employs TRBV5-5 and TRBJ1-5; the match to TRBD1 covers 10 bases. CDR3 size: 18 residues. The junction had 10 bases not matched to a gene; V was cut back by 0 bases and J by 4 bases. Germline assignment: CDR1 SGHKS and CDR2 YYEKEE (reference sequence).

In this sample, this clone turned up a few times. The rearrangement joins TRBV7-6 to TRBJ2-6; weak D call: TRBD1 (5 bases). Germline CDR1 reads SGHVS; CDR2 reads FNYEAQ. Trimming left V 2 bases short and J 0 bases short, with 14 bases between. This CDR3 is built from 18 residues. CDR3 sequence: CASSLIGRRGSGANVLTF. Written as DNA, the CDR3 is TGTGCCAGCAGCTTAATTGGTCGAAGGGGCTCTGGGGCCAACGTCCTGACTTTC.